Below are 19 T cell receptor beta chains sequenced from a single sample in a study of blood T cell repertoires in COVID-19. Profiled with immunoSEQ multiplex PCR; TCRdb holds only in-frame clones, not every one. The sample lists about 250,000 clones; under 90% were seen once. Sequenced input: PBMCs or T cells enriched from blood (not recorded which). The receptors shown here come from a woman in her 40s who had been exposed to COVID-19.

The chain uses TRBV3-1 (or the pseudogene TRBV3-2) and TRBJ2-2; D gene ambiguous. Germline assignment: CDR1 LGHDT and CDR2 YNNKEL (reference sequence). The V end was cut by 4 bases, the J end by 6 bases, with 15 bases between. This CDR3 contains 15 residues. The CDR3 reads CASSPFSTPPGELFF. The CDR3 bases are TGTGCCAGCAGCCCTTTTTCTACCCCCCCCGGGGAGCTGTTTTTT.

This chain links TRBV18 with TRBJ1-5; TRBD1 is a possible D gene (5 bases). CDR3 length: 14 amino acids. V lost 3 bases and J lost 2, with 8 bases in between. Germline V gene data show CDR1 as KGHSH and CDR2 as LQKENI. Written as DNA, the CDR3 is TGTGCCAGCTCACCCTCGGGGGGCAATCAGCCCCAGCATTTT. Translating gives CASSPSGGNQPQHF. Full variable domain (rest looked up from reference TRBV18 and TRBJ1-5): NAGVMQNPRHLVRRRGQEARLRCSPMKGHSHVYWYRQLPEEGLKFMVYLQKENIIDESGMPKERFSAEFPKEGPSILRIQQVVRGDSAAYFCASSPSGGNQPQHFGDGTRLSIL.

The J gene is TRBJ2-1, the V gene TRBV4-2; possible D gene TRBD2, 5 bases. With 3 bases removed from V and 8 bases from J, the gap between germline ends came to 17 bases. CDR3 size: 15 residues. From germline, CDR1 is LGHNA and CDR2 YNFKEQ. Here the CDR3 DNA reads TGTGCCAGCAGCCAGACGACGAGCGGAGCGTATGAGCAGTTCTTC. The encoded protein is CASSQTTSGAYEQFF.

The rearrangement links TRBV9 to TRBJ1-6; the match to TRBD1 covers 10 bases. Losses at the gene ends were 1 base for V and 7 bases for J; bases not matched to a gene: 5. Per the germline V gene, CDR1 is SGDLS and CDR2 is YYNGEE. The CDR3 covers 16 residues. The CDR3: CASSVRGGQGNSPLHF. Written as DNA, the CDR3 is TGTGCCAGCAGCGTAAGGGGGGGACAGGGGAATTCACCCCTCCACTTT. Filled out from reference TRBV9 and TRBJ1-6, the complete variable domain reads DSGVTQTPKHLITATGQRVTLRCSPRSGDLSVYWYQQSLDQGLQFLIQYYNGEERAKGNILERFSAQQFPDLHSELNLSSLELGDSALYFCASSVRGGQGNSPLHFGNGTRLTVT.

The chain couples TRBV11-2 to TRBJ1-5, with a tentative D call TRBD1 (5 bases). Germline values: CDR1 SGHAT, CDR2 FQNNGV. V lost 3 bases to trimming and J lost 4 bases, with 7 bases between them. This CDR3 spans 13 amino acids. Written as DNA, the CDR3 is TGTGCCAGCAGCTTGACAGTAAATCAGCCCCAGCATTTT. Protein sequence: CASSLTVNQPQHF.

This rearrangement joins TRBV10-3 to TRBJ1-2, with 7 bases that match TRBD1. The V segment lost 7 bases and the J segment 4 bases; nucleotides outside the gene matches: 15. This CDR3 region has 16 residues. Germline V gives CDR1 ENHRY, CDR2 SYGVKD. This chain's CDR3 is CAIMSLQGRGRYGYTF. As DNA, the CDR3 is TGTGCCATCATGTCCCTACAGGGGAGAGGTCGCTATGGCTACACCTTC.

The chain is built from TRBV30 and TRBJ2-7; 8 positions match TRBD2. Germline V gene data show CDR1 as GTSNPN and CDR2 as SVGIG (reference sequence). The CDR3 runs 14 residues. The ends lost 2 bases at V and 6 bases at J; junction bases unmatched: 9. The CDR3 reads CAWSSPGTRAEQYF. The CDR3 bases are TGTGCCTGGAGTTCCCCCGGGACTAGGGCCGAGCAGTACTTC.

The rearrangement uses TRBV19 and TRBJ1-2, with D tentatively TRBD1 (5 bases). V shed 9 bases and J shed 2 bases, with 22 bases lying between them. The CDR3 extends over 16 amino acids. Germline V CDR1 and CDR2: LNHDA, SQIVND (reference sequence). CDR3 sequence reads: CASAHSGQDVNYGYTF. The CDR3 DNA sequence: TGTGCCAGCGCACATAGCGGACAAGACGTAAACTATGGCTACACCTTC.

This chain links TRBV4-1 with TRBJ2-5; 9 positions match TRBD1. The CDR3 is 16 amino acids. The V and J ends lost 2 bases and 2 bases, in that order; junction bases with no gene match: 6. The germline gives CDR1 MGHRA, CDR2 YSYEKL. CDR3 loop: CASSQPWTGEQETQYF. The CDR3, as DNA: TGCGCCAGCAGCCAACCTTGGACAGGGGAACAAGAGACCCAGTACTTC.

In its sample, this clone was seen once. The chain uses TRBV9 and TRBJ1-2; tentative D call: TRBD1 (6 bases). The germline V and J ends were trimmed by 0 bases and 8 bases, with 23 bases remaining between them. CDR3 length: 17 residues. Germline loops: CDR1 SGDLS, CDR2 YYNGEE. The CDR3 reads CASSVAPIATGTEGYTF. In DNA form, the CDR3 reads TGTGCCAGCAGCGTAGCACCAATAGCGACAGGTACGGAGGGCTACACCTTC.

The chain's CDR3 is CASSLGGQGSNYGYTF. DNA for the CDR3: TGTGCCAGCAGTTTAGGGGGACAGGGATCTAACTATGGCTACACCTTC. This chain links TRBV28 with TRBJ1-2; 9 bases align to TRBD1. Per germline, CDR1 MDHEN and CDR2 SYDVKM. The CDR3 runs 16 residues. The V gene end was trimmed by 2 bases and the J gene end by 0 bases; junction bases not matched to a gene: 4.

The chain links TRBV19 to TRBJ2-1, with 12 bases aligning to TRBD2. The CDR3 has 14 residues. The V gene's germline CDR1 is LNHDA and CDR2 SQIVND (reference sequence). The junction had 4 bases not matched to a gene; V was cut back by 6 bases and J by 7 bases. This CDR3 reads CASRASGGVNEQFF. For the CDR3, the DNA is TGTGCCAGTAGGGCTAGCGGGGGGGTAAATGAGCAGTTCTTC.

The chain carries TRBV25-1 and TRBJ2-1; the match to TRBD1 covers 7 bases. After removal of 4 bases from V and 1 base from J, the junction contained 10 bases not matched to a gene. In germline, CDR1 is MGHDK, CDR2 SYGVNS. The CDR3 loop spans 17 amino acids. The CDR3 loop is CASSGWGQTFSYNEQFF. For the CDR3, the DNA is TGTGCCAGCAGTGGGTGGGGACAGACTTTTTCCTACAATGAGCAGTTCTTC.

The count of this clone is one. The chain uses TRBV7-2 and TRBJ2-3, with D tentatively TRBD2 (6 bases). Germline V gene sequence: CDR1 SGHTA, CDR2 FQGNSA. This CDR3 is built from 14 residues. The V end lost 3 bases, the J end lost 4 bases, and 11 bases lay between the germline ends. CDR3 region: CASSFDSGADTQYF. CDR3 nucleotide sequence: TGTGCCAGCAGCTTCGACTCGGGGGCAGATACGCAGTATTTT.

The chain links TRBV5-1 to TRBJ1-1; TRBD1 aligns across 7 bases. The length of the CDR3 is 13 residues. Germline V CDR1 and CDR2: SGHRS, YFSETQ. J gave up 8 bases and V 0 bases, and 4 bases lay outside the gene matches. CDR3 sequence: CASSLAWGQEAFF. The CDR3 region has the DNA TGCGCCAGCAGCTTGGCTTGGGGACAGGAAGCTTTCTTT.

This clone has just one count. The CDR3 is CASSLQGYEAFF. In DNA, the CDR3 is TGTGCCAGTAGTCTTCAGGGTTATGAAGCTTTCTTT. The chain uses TRBV19 and TRBJ1-1, with D perhaps matching TRBD1 (5 bases). The CDR3 has 12 residues. Looked up from germline, CDR1 is LNHDA and CDR2 is SQIVND (reference sequence). The V end lost 5 bases, the J end lost 7 bases, and 11 bases lay between the germline ends.

This clone was seen a handful of times. This chain links TRBV24-1 with TRBJ2-5, with D possibly matching TRBD2 (5 bases). V was shortened by 4 bases and J by 2 bases, with 19 bases between the two germline ends. CDR3 length: 17 amino acids. Germline CDR1 and CDR2: KGHDR and SFDVKD. The CDR3 reads CATSEPIRDLEQETQYF. The CDR3 DNA sequence: TGTGCCACCAGTGAACCCATCCGGGATCTCGAGCAAGAGACCCAGTACTTC.

This clone appeared a single time. The chain carries TRBV19 and TRBJ2-1; 8 positions match TRBD1. Germline CDR1 is LNHDA and CDR2 is SQIVND (reference sequence). V was clipped by 3 bases and J by 4 bases; unmatched bases: 2. This CDR3 is built from 14 residues. The CDR3 sequence: CASSIGTGYNEQFF. For the CDR3, the DNA is TGTGCCAGTAGTATCGGGACAGGTTACAATGAGCAGTTCTTC.

The chain is built from TRBV11-1 and TRBJ2-3; TRBD1 matches 8 bases. The V gene end was trimmed by 2 bases and the J gene end by 3 bases; junction bases not matched to a gene: 4. The CDR3 is 15 amino acids. Germline V gene lookup returns CDR1 SGHAT and CDR2 FQDESV (reference sequence). CDR3 nucleotide sequence: TGTGCCAGCAGCTTACAGGGGGCGAGGACAGATACGCAGTATTTT. Protein product: CASSLQGARTDTQYF.